This T cell receptor beta chain was sequenced for a study of CXCR3-negative and CXCR3-positive naive CD8 T cells. The method, 5' RACE with UMI labels, was used to prepare the TRB cDNA libraries. TCRdb reprocessed the 5' RACE reads, keeping one entry per CDR3 protein, no DNA. The table lists tens of thousands of distinct CDR3 sequences. The sequence came from a human donor in good health. Some clones in this sample may be carry-over from other donors' samples. Sequencing was done on a sample of memory CD8+ T cells from blood.

CDR3: CASSGFGLAGAAFYNEQFF. This chain joins TRBV2 and TRBJ2-1; TCRdb calls TRBD2, which cannot be checked without DNA. Germline loops: CDR1 SNHLY, CDR2 FYNNEI. The CDR3 has 19 amino acids.